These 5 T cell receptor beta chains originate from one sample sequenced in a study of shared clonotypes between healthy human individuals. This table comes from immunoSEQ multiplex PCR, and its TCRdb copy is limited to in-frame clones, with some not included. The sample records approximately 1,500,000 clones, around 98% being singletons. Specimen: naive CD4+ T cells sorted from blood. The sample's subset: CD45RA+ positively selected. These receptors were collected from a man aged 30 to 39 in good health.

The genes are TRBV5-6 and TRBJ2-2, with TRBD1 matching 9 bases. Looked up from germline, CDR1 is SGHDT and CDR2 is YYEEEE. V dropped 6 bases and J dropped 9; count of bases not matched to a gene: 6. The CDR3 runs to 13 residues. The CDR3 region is CASTRDRVWELFF. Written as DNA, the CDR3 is TGTGCCAGCACCCGGGACAGGGTTTGGGAGCTGTTTTTT.

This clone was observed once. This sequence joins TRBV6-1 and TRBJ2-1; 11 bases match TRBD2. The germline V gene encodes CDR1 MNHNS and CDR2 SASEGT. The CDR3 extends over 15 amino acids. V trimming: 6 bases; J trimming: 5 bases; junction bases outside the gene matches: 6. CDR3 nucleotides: TGTGCCAGCAGGAGCGGGACTAGCGGAAACAATGAGCAGTTCTTC. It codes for CASRSGTSGNNEQFF.

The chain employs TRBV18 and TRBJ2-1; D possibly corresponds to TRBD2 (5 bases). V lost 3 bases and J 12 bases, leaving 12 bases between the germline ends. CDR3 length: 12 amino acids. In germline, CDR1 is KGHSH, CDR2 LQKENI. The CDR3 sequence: CASSPEESGQFF. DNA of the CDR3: TGTGCCAGCTCACCCGAGGAGAGCGGGCAGTTCTTC.

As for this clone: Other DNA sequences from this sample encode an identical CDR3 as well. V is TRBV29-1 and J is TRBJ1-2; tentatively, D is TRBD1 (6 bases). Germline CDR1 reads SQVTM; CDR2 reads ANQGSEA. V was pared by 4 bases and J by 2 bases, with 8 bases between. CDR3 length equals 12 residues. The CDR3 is CSVGGANYGYTF. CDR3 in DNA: TGCAGCGTTGGGGGGGCCAACTATGGCTACACCTTC.

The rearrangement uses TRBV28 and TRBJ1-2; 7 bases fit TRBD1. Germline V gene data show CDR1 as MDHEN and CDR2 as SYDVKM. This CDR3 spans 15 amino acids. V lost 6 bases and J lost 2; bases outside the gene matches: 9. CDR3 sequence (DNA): TGTGCCAGCAGGGGGGAGGGGGCAGGCAACTATGGCTACACCTTC. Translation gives CASRGEGAGNYGYTF.